The present T cell receptor (beta chain) was sequenced within a study of blood T cell repertoires in COVID-19. For the study at large: COVID-19 samples collected from the United States, Italy and Spain covered acute and convalescent phases. T cells, B-cell-depleted T cells, or PBMCs provided the cDNA or gDNA that served as material.

Authors' processing steps: Reference gene primer amplification in the assay estimated nucleated cell counts. The method was immunoSEQ multiplex PCR; TCRdb's version includes in-frame clones alone and lacks a portion of them. That table gives V, J and clone size, and the DNA gave D and trimming. Found here are 200,000 to 250,000 clones, approximately 88% of them singletons; the top ten hold under 7.5%. The CDR3 is 16 amino acids. Germline V gene sequence: CDR1 SGHRS, CDR2 YFSETQ. V lost 4 bases, J lost 13 bases, and 18 bases stayed unmatched. Material: peripheral blood. This clonotype originated in a man in his 60s who had recovered from COVID-19. The V and J genes are TRBV5-1 and TRBJ2-1, with 9 bases aligning to TRBD2. CDR3 nucleotide sequence: TGCGCCAGCAGCCCCGAGTGGCGGGGGGGCCCAACGGGACAGTTCTTC. Translating it yields CASSPEWRGGPTGQFF.